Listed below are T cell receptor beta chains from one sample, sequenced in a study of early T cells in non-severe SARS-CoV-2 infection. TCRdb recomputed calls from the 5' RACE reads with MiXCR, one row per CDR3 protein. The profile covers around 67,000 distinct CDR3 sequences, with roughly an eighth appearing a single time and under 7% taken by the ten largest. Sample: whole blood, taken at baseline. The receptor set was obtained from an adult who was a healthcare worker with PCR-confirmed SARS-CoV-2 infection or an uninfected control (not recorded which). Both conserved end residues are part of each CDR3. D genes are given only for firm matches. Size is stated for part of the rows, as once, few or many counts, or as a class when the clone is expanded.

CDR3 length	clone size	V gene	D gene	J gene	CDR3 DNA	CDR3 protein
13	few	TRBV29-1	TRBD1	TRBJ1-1	TGCAGCGTAGAGACAGGGGTGGCCACTGAAGCTTTCTTT	CSVETGVATEAFF
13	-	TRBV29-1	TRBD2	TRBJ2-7	TGCAGCGTTGTTTCTAGCGGGAGGTACGAGCAGTACTTC	CSVVSSGRYEQYF
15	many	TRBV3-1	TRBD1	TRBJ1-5	TGTGCCAGCAGCCCCCGACAGGGAAGCAATCAGCCCCAGCATTTT	CASSPRQGSNQPQHF
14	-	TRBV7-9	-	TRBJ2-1	TGTGCCAGCAGTTCATCGGGAGCTCGCAATGAGCAGTTCTTC	CASSSSGARNEQFF
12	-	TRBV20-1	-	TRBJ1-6	TGCAGTGCTATCCGGGACCCTTCTGTCCTCCACTTT	CSAIRDPSVLHF
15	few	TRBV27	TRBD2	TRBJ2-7	TGTGCCAGCAGCCCAACCGGGACTAGGGGCCACGAGCAGTACTTC	CASSPTGTRGHEQYF
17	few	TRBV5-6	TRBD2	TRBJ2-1	TGTGCCAGCAGCTTGGGACTAGCGGGTTCTCATTACAATGAGCAGTTCTTC	CASSLGLAGSHYNEQFF
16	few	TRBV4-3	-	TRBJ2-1	TGCGCCAGCAGCCAAGGCGCGAAGAGCTCCTACAATGAGCAGTTCTTC	CASSQGAKSSYNEQFF
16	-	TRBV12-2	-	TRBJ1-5	TGTGCAAGTCGCTTCCTAATGACAGGGGGCCATCAGCCCCAGCATTTT	CASRFLMTGGHQPQHF
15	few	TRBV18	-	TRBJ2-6	TGTGCCAGCTCACCCTTAATCTCTGGGGCCAACGTCCTGACTTTC	CASSPLISGANVLTF
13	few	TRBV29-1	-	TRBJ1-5	TGCAGCGTCCGGGAGGGGATCAATCAGCCCCAGCATTTT	CSVREGINQPQHF
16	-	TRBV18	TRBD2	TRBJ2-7	TGTGCCAGCTCACCACCGTCTAGCGGGGGTTCCTACGAGCAGTACTTC	CASSPPSSGGSYEQYF
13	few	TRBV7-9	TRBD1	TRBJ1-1	TGTGCCACCTCATTACAGGGGGCCACTGAAGCTTTCTTT	CATSLQGATEAFF